The T cell receptor beta chain described here comes from a study of CD8+ T cells in alopecia areata. Study conclusions and caveats: In lesional scalp, particularly from alopecia totalis/universalis, clonality was higher than in normal scalp. Scalp specimens additionally yield sequences from normal skin's resident alphabeta T cells. Numerous clones, expanded in lesions, remained in scalp and blood during tofacitinib.

Described treatment: oral pan-JAK inhibitor, 5-10 mg twice daily. As to this clone: No antigen is known for it.

CDR3 size: 15 residues. The V end was cut by 2 bases, the J end by 3 bases, with 10 bases between. Germline CDR1 and CDR2: SEHNR and FQNEAQ (reference sequence). Sequencing used cDNA as its template, made by extracting RNA and reverse transcribing it. The protocol was immunoSEQ multiplex PCR, while the TCRdb copy is restricted to in-frame clones and leaves out a portion. The table lists under 350,000 clones, 58% of them singletons. The specimen was CD4+ T cells sorted from blood, collected at week 24, from a patient treated with tofacitinib. This clonotype was sampled from a human donor with alopecia areata. The gene calls are TRBV7-9 and TRBJ1-4; no definite D call. CDR3 protein: CASSLHERPNEKLFF. The CDR3 region has the DNA TGTGCCAGCAGCTTACATGAACGGCCTAATGAAAAACTGTTTTTT.